The following is a TCR beta chain sequence with its context. Its target is unknown. Measured with immunoSEQ multiplex PCR; TCRdb has only the in-frame clones, and not every one. Of fewer than 350,000 clones in the sample, 85% to 90% were seen once. This record comes from a study of cytomegalovirus exposure and HLA in healthy donors. Study conclusions and caveats: The tendency of first-cohort TCR clusters to co-occur in the 110 or so validation repertoires emerged from a later analysis. Most sequenced TCRs were rare (though some public TCRs occurred in many donors). The listing of 150 to 200 TCR beta chains classed them as cytomegalovirus-associated.

The CDR3 is 16 residues long. Trimming at V came to 5 bases and at J to 0 bases, leaving 8 bases not matched to a gene. Germline V CDR1 and CDR2: SEHNR, FQNEAQ (reference sequence). The donors belonged to the approximately 130-subject validation cohort, separate from the approximately 670-subject first cohort. The J gene is TRBJ1-1, the V gene TRBV7-9; 8 bases match TRBD1. Material: PBMCs. The receptor was derived from a woman in her late teens or twenties in good health and CMV-seronegative. The CDR3 DNA sequence: TGTGCCAGCAGCGTAGGGACAGGCATCATGAACACTGAAGCTTTCTTT. Translated: CASSVGTGIMNTEAFF.